This TCR beta chain appears in the sequencing data of a study of blood T cell repertoires in COVID-19. As for the study in general: Acute and convalescent COVID-19 samples came from the United States, Italy and Spain. T cells, B-cell-depleted T cells, or PBMCs supplied cDNA or gDNA.

Study processing details: Counts of nucleated cells, estimated from reference gene primer amplification, were obtained. The assay was immunoSEQ multiplex PCR, and TCRdb's table has in-frame clones only and misses some. That table furnishes V, J and clone size, whereas the DNA furnished D and trimming. The sample records around 250,000 clones, around 81% being singletons. Germline-derived CDR1 and CDR2 are SGHTA and FQGNSA. V shed 1 base and J shed 0 bases, with 8 bases lying between them. The CDR3 has 15 amino acids. This clone was observed a single time. Sequenced input: peripheral blood. The chain links TRBV7-2 to TRBJ2-3; D is unresolved. This TCR derives from a man aged 30 to 39 who had recovered from COVID-19. The CDR3 reads CASSLDYTSTDTQYF. CDR3 DNA: TGTGCCAGCAGCTTAGACTATACTAGCACAGATACGCAGTATTTT.